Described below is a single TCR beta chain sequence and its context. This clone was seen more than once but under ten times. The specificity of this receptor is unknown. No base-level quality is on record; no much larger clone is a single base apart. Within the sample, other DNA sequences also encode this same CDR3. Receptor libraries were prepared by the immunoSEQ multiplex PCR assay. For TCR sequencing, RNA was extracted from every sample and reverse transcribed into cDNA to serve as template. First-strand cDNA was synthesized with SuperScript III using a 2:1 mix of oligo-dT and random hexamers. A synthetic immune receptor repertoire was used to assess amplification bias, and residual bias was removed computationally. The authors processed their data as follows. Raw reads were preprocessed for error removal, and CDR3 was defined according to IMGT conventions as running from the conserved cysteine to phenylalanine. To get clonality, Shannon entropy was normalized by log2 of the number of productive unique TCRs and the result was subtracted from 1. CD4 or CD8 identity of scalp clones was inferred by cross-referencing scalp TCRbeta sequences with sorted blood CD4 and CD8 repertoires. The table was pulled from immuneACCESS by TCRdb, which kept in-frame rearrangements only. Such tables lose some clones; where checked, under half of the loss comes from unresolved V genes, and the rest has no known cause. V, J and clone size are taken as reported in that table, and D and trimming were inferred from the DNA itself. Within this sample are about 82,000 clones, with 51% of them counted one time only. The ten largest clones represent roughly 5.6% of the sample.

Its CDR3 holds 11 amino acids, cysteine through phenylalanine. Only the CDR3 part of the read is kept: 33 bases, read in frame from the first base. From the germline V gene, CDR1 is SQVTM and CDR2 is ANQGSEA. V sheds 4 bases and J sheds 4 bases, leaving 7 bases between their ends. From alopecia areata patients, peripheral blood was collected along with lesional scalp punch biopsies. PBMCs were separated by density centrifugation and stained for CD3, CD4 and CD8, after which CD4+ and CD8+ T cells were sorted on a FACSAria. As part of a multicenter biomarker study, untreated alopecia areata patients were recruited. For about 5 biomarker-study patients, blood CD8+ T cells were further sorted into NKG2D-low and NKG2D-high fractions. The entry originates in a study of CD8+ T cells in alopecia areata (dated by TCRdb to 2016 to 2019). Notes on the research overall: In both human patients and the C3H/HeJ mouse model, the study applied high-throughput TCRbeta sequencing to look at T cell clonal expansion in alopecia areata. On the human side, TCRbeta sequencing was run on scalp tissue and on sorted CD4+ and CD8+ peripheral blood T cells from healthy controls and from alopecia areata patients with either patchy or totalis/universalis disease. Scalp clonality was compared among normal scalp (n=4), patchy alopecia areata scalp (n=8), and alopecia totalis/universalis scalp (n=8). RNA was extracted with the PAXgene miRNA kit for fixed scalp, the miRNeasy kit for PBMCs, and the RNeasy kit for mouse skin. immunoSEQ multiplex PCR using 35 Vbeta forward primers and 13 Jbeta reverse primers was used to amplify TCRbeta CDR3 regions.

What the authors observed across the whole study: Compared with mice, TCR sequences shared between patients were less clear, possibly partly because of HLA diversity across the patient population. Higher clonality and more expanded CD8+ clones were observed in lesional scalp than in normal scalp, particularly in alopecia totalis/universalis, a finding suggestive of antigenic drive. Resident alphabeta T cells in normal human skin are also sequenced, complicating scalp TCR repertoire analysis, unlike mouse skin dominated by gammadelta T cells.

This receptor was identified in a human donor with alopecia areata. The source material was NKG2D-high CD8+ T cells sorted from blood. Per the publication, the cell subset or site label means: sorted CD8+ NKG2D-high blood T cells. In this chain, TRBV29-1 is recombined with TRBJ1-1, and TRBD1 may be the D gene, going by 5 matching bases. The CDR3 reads CSVGGGTEAFF. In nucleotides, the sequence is TGCAGCGTTGGGGGGGGCACTGAAGCTTTCTTT.